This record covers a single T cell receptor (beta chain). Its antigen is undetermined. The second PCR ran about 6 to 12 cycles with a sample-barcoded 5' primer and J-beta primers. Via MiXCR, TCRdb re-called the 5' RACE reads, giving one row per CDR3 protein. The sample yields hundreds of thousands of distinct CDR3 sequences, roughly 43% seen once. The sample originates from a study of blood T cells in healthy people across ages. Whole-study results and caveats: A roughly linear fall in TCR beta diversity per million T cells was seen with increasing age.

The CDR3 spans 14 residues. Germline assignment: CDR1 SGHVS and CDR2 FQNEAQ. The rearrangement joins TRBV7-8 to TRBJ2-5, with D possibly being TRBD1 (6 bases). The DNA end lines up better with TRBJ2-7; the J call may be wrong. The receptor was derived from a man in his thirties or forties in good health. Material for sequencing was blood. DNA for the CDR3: TGTGCCAGCAGCGGATTACAGGGAATCTACGAGCAGTACTTC. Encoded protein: CASSGLQGIYEQYF.